The entry that follows covers one T cell receptor (beta chain) sequence. Generated by immunoSEQ multiplex PCR, the TCRdb table keeps only in-frame clones and is missing some. This table has around 26,000 clones, around 88% appearing once. The entry originates in a study of blood T cell repertoires in COVID-19. Overall study context: COVID-19 samples collected from the United States, Italy and Spain covered acute and convalescent phases.

Sequencing was done on a sample of peripheral blood. The sequence was collected from a human donor in a cohort sampled during active COVID-19.

CDR3 protein: CASSSLWARNYGYTF. The CDR3 DNA sequence: TGTGCCAGCAGCTCACTTTGGGCGCGAAACTATGGCTACACCTTC. The V and J genes are TRBV3-1 (or the pseudogene TRBV3-2) and TRBJ1-2; D gene ambiguous. The ends were cut back, 5 bases at V and 2 bases at J, with 15 bases in the middle. Germline CDR1 reads LGHDT; CDR2 reads YNNKEL (reference sequence). The CDR3 runs to 15 residues.